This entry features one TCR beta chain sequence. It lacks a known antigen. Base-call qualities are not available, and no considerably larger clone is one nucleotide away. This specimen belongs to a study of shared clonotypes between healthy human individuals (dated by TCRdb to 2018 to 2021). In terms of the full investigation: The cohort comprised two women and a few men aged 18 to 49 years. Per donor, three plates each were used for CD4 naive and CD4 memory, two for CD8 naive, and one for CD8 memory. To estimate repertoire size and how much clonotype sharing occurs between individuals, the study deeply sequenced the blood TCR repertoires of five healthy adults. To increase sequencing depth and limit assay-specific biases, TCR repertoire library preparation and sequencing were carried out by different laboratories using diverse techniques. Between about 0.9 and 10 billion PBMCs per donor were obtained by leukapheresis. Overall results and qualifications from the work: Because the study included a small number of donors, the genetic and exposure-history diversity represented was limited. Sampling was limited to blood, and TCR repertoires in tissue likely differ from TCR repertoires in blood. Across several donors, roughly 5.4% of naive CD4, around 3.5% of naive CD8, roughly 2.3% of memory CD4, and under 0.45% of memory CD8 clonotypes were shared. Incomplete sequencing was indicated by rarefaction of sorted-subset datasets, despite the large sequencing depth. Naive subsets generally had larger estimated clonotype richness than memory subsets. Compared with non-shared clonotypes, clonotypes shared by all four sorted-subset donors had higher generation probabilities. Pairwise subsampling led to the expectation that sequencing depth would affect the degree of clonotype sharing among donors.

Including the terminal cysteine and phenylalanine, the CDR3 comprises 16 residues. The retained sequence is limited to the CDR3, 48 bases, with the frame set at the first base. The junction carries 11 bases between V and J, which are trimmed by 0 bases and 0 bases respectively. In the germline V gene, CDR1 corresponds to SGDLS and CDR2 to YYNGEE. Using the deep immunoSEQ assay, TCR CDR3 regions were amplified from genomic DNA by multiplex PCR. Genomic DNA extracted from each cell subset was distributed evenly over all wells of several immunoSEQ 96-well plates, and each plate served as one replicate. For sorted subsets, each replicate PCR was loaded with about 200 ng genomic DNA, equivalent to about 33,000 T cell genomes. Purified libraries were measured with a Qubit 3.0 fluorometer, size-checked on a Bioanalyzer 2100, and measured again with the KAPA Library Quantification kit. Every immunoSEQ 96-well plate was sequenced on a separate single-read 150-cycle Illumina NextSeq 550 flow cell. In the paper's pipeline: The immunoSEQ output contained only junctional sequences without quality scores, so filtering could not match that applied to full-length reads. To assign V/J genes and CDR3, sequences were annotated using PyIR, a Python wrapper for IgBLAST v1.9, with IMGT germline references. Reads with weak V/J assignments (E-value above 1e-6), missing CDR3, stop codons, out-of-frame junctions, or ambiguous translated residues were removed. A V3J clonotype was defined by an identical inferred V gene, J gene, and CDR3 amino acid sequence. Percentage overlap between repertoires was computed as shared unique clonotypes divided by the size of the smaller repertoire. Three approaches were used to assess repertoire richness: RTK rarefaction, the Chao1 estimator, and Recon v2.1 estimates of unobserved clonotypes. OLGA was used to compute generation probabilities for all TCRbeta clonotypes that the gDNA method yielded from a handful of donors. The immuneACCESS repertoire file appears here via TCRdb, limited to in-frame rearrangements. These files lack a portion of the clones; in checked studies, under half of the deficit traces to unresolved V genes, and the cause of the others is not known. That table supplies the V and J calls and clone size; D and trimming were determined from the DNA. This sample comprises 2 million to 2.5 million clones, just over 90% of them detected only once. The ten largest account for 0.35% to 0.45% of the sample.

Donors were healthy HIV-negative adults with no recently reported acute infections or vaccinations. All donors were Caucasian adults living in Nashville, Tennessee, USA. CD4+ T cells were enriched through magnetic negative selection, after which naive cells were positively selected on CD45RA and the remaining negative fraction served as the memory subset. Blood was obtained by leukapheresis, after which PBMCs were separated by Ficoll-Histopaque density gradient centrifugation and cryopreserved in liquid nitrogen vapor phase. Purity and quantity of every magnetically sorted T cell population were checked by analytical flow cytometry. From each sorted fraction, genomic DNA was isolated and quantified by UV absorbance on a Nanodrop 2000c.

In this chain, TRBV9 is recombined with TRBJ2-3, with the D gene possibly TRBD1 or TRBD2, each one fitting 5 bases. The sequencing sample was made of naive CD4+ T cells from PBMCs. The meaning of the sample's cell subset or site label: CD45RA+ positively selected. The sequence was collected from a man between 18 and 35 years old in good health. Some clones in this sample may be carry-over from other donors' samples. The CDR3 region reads CASSVAGRSSTDTQYF. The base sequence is TGTGCCAGCAGCGTAGCGGGGCGTTCTAGCACAGATACGCAGTATTTT.